This TCR beta chain is drawn from a study of T cells in Graves' hyperthyroidism and ophthalmopathy. Findings of the study overall: From stable hyperthyroidism, ophthalmopathy was set apart by a 13 V-J model.

Subjects with ophthalmopathy showed a Clinical Activity Score no lower than 3, a NOSPECS grade no lower than 4, and a duration shorter than 3 months. A roughly 9.1 ml volume of fresh peripheral blood provided the PBMCs. In its sample, this clonotype was seen many times. Its antigen remains unknown. The investigators amplified TCR beta CDR3 regions from RNA transcripts. A set of HTBI primers served as the primers for a first-round RT-PCR of the TCR CDR3. TCRdb analysed the multiplex PCR reads with MiXCR anew, one entry per CDR3 protein. The data show 250,000 or so distinct CDR3 sequences, about a sixth seen once. The specimen was blood. The source of this sequence is a woman between 18 and 29 years old with Graves' ophthalmopathy.

CDR3 DNA sequence: TGTGCCAGCAGGCCGAAGGGGGTGGTGCTTGGCTACACCTTC. It yields the protein CASRPKGVVLGYTF. This sequence joins TRBV6-1 and TRBJ1-2, with a possible D match to TRBD1 (6 bases). Germline V gives CDR1 MNHNS, CDR2 SASEGT. V shed 6 bases and J shed 7 bases, with 18 bases lying between them. This CDR3 comprises 14 residues.